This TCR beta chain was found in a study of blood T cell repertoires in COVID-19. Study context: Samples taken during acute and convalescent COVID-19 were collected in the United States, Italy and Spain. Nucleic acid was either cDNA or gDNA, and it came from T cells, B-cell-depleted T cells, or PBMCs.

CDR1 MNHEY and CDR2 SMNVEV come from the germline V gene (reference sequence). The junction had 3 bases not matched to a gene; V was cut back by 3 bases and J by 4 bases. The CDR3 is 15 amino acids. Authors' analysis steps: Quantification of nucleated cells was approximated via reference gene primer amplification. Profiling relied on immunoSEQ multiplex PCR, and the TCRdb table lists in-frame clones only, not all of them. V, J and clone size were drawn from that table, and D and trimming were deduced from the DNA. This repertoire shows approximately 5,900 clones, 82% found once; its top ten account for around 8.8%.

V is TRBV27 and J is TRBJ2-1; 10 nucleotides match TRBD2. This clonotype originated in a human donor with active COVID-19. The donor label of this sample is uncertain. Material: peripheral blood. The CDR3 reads CASSFDSGRYNEQFF. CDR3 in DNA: TGTGCCAGCAGTTTCGATAGCGGGAGGTACAATGAGCAGTTCTTC.